This TCR beta chain was profiled in a study of T cells in Graves' hyperthyroidism and ophthalmopathy. The CDR3 extends over 14 amino acids. The V gene lost 8 bases and the J gene lost 0 bases, with 11 bases spanning the gap. This clonotype was seen ten or more times. The CDR3 regions of TCR beta were amplified from RNA transcripts. A set of HTBI primers served as the primers for a first-round RT-PCR of the TCR CDR3. TCRdb redid the calling of the multiplex PCR reads with MiXCR, one entry per CDR3 protein. The sample includes some 770,000 distinct CDR3 sequences, 16% of them seen just once. The TCR sequence derives from a man in his late teens or twenties with Graves' hyperthyroidism. This chain uses TRBV12-3 or TRBV12-4 with TRBJ2-1; D ambiguous. The sample taken for sequencing was blood. CDR3 loop: CASSWTSSYNEQFF. The CDR3 nucleotides read TGTGCCAGCTCGTGGACCAGCTCCTACAATGAGCAGTTCTTC.